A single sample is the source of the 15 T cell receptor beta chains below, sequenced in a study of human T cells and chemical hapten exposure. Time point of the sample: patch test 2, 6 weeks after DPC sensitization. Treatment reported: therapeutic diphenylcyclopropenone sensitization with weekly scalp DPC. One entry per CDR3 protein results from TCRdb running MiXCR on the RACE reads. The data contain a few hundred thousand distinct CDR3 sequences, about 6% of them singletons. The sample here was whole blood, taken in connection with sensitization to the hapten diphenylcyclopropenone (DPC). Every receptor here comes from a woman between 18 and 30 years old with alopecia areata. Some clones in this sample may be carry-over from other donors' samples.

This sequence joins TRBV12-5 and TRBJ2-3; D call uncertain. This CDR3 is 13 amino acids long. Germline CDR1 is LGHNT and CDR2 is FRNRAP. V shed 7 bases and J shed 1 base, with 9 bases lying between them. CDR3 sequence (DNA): TGTGCTAGTGCCCCGAGTCGCACAGATACGCAGTATTTT. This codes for CASAPSRTDTQYF.

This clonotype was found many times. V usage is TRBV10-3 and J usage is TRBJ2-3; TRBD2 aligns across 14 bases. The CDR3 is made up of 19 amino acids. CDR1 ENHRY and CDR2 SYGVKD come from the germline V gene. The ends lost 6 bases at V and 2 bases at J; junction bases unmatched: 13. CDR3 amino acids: CAISPPPPGLAGVTDTQYF. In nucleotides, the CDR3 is TGTGCCATCAGCCCGCCCCCCCCGGGACTAGCGGGGGTCACAGATACGCAGTATTTT.

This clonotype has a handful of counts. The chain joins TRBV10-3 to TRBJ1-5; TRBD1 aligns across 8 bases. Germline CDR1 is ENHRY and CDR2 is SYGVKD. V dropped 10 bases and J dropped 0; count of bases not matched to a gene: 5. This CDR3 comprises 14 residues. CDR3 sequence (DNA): TGTGCCACTAGGACAGGGCTTAGCAATCAGCCCCAGCATTTT. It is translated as CATRTGLSNQPQHF.

The chain's CDR3 is CASTGQADTQYF. The CDR3 region has the DNA TGTGCCAGCACTGGGCAGGCAGATACGCAGTATTTT. The genes are TRBV2 and TRBJ2-3; D ambiguous. Trimming left V 7 bases short and J 4 bases short, with 9 bases between. The CDR3 is 12 residues long. The germline gives CDR1 SNHLY, CDR2 FYNNEI.

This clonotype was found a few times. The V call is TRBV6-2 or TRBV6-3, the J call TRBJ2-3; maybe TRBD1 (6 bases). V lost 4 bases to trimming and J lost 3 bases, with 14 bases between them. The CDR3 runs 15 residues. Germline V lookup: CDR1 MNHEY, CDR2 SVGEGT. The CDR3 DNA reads TGTGCCAGCAGTTCAAGGACAGAAAGTACAGATACGCAGTATTTT. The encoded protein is CASSSRTESTDTQYF.

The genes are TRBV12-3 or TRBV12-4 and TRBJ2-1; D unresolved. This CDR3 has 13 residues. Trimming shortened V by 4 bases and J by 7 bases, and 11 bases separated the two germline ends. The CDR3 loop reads CASSWEQDNEQFF. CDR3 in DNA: TGTGCCAGCAGTTGGGAACAAGATAATGAGCAGTTCTTC.

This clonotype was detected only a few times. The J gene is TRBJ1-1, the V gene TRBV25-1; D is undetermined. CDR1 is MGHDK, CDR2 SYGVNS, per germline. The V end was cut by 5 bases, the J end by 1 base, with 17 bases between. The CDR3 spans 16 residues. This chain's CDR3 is CASSRTDGVENTEAFF. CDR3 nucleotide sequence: TGTGCCAGCAGTCGAACGGACGGGGTAGAGAACACTGAAGCTTTCTTT.

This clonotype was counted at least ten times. CDR3 residues: CASSFSPSGEPQHF. Here the CDR3 DNA reads TGCGCCAGCAGCTTTTCGCCGTCCGGGGAGCCCCAGCATTTT. The rearrangement joins TRBV5-1 to TRBJ1-5; D not resolved. V lost 2 bases and J lost 8, with 14 bases in between. Germline V gene data show CDR1 as SGHRS and CDR2 as YFSETQ. The CDR3 has 14 amino acids.

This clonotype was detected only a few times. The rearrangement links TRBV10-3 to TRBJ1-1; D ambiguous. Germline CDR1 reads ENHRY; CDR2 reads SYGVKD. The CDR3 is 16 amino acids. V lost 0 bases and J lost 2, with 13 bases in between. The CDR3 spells CAISESKRVGNTEAFF. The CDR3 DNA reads TGTGCCATCAGTGAGTCAAAAAGGGTGGGAAACACTGAAGCTTTCTTT.

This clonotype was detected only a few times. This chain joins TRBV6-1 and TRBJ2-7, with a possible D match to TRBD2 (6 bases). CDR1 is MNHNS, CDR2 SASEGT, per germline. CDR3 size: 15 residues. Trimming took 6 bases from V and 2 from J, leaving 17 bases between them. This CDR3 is CASSESGQGAYEQYF. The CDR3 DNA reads TGTGCCAGCAGCGAAAGCGGGCAGGGAGCCTACGAGCAGTACTTC.

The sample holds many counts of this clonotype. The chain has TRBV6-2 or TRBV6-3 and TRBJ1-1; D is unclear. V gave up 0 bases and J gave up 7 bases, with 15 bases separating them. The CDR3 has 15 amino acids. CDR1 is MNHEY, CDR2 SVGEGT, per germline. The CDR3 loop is CASSYSKVRLGEAFF. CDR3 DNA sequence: TGTGCCAGCAGTTACTCGAAAGTTCGGCTGGGTGAAGCTTTCTTT.

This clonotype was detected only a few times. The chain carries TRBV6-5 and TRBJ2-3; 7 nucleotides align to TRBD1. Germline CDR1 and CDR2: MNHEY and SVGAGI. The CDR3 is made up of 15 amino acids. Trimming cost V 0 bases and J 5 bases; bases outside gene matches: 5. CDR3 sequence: CASSYSPTGLDTQYF. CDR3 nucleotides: TGTGCCAGCAGTTACTCCCCGACAGGGCTAGATACGCAGTATTTT.

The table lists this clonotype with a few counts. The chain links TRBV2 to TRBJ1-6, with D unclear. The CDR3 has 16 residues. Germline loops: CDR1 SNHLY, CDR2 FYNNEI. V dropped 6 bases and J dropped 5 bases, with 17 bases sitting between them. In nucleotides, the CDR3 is TGTGCCAGCAGAGACGGGAGTACTTCGGATAATTCACCCCTCCACTTT. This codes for CASRDGSTSDNSPLHF.

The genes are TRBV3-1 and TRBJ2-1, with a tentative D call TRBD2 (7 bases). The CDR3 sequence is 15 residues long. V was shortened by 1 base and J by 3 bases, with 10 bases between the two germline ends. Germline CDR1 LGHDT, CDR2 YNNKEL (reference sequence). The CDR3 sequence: CASSQVGGVYNEQFF. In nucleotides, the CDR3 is TGTGCCAGCAGCCAAGTAGGGGGGGTCTACAATGAGCAGTTCTTC.

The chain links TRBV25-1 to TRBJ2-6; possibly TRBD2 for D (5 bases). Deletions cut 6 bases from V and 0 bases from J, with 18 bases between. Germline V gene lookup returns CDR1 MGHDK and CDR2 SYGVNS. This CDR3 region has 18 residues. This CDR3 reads CASSPWTAVNSGANVLTF. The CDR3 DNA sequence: TGTGCCAGCAGCCCTTGGACTGCCGTGAACTCTGGGGCCAACGTCCTGACTTTC. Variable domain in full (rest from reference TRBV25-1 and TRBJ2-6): EADIYQTPRYLVIGTGKKITLECSQTMGHDKMYWYQQDPGMELHLIHYSYGVNSTEKGDLSSESTVSRIRTEHFPLTLESARPSHTSQYLCASSPWTAVNSGANVLTFGAGSRLTVL.